This T cell receptor (beta chain) was obtained from a study of T-cell memory formation after mild COVID-19. Study-wide context: The TCR clusters were mostly specific to one donor. Regarding the study as a whole: Several responding clones turned up in pre-infection memory, indicating that cross-reactive memory may have taken part. Nothing showed for sure that second-wave clones peaking on day 37 were SARS-CoV-2 specific.

It was 5'RACE with constant-segment primers that produced the TCR alpha and TCR beta cDNA libraries, which carried sample barcodes and UMIs. TCRdb reprocessed the 5' RACE reads via MiXCR and lists one record per CDR3 protein. This table has some 97,000 distinct CDR3 sequences, around 10% appearing once. The CDR3 length is 14 residues. The V segment lost 5 bases and the J segment 4 bases; nucleotides outside the gene matches: 7. The germline V gene encodes CDR1 SGHTA and CDR2 FQGNSA. On this clonotype: Its antigen is still unknown.

The TCR sequence derives from a man aged 18 to 29 who had mild COVID-19 (a few samples of this study predate the infection). Cell type and time point are not known. Sequencing used PBMCs or a T cell subset sorted from them (not recorded which). The V gene is TRBV7-2, the J gene TRBJ1-2; 7 bases line up with TRBD1. CDR3 amino acids: CASSHAGTVYGYTF. CDR3 in DNA: TGTGCCAGCAGCCACGCCGGGACAGTCTATGGCTACACCTTC. The whole variable domain, filled in from reference TRBV7-2 and TRBJ1-2, reads GAGVSQSPSNKVTEKGKDVELRCDPISGHTALYWYRQSLGQGLEFLIYFQGNSAPDKSGLPSDRFSAERTGGSVSTLTIQRTQQEDSAVYLCASSHAGTVYGYTFGSGTRLTVV.